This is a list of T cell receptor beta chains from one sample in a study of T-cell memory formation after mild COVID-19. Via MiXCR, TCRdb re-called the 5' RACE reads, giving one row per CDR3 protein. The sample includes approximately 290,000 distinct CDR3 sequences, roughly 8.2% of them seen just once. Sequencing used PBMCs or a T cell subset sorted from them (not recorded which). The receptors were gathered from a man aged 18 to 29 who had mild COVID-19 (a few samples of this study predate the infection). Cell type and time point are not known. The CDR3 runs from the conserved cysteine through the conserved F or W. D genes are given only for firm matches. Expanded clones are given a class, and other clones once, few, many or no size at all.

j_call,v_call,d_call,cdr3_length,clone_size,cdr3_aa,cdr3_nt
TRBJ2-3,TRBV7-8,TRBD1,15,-,CASSLDRGSTDTQYF,TGTGCCAGCAGCTTAGACAGGGGATCCACAGATACGCAGTATTTT
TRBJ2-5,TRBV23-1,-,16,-,CASSQYTGREVETQYF,TGCGCCAGCAGTCAATACACAGGTCGTGAGGTGGAGACCCAGTACTTC
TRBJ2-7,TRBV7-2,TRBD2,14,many,CASSFGRGYHEQYF,TGTGCCAGCAGCTTCGGGCGGGGGTACCACGAGCAGTACTTC
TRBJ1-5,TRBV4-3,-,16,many,CASSQAPTKWDQPQHF,TGCGCCAGCAGCCAAGCCCCGACTAAATGGGATCAGCCCCAGCATTTT
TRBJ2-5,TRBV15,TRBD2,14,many,CATSRDLAGETQYF,TGTGCCACCAGCAGAGATCTAGCGGGGGAGACCCAGTACTTC
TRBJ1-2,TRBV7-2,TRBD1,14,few,CASSLTGATGGYTF,TGTGCCAGCAGCTTAACAGGGGCAACCGGTGGCTACACCTTC
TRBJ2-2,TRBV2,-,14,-,CASSAPTMTGELFF,TGTGCCAGCAGCGCGCCCACGATGACCGGGGAGCTGTTTTTT
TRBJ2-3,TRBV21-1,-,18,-,CASSTRLAGSTGTDTQYF,TGTGCCAGCAGCACCCGACTAGCGGGGTCTACTGGCACAGATACGCAGTATTTT
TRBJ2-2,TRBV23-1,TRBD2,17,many,CASSPSPGLARTGELFF,TGCGCCAGCAGTCCGTCCCCCGGACTAGCGAGAACCGGGGAGCTGTTTTTT
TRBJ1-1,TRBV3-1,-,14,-,CASSRDTGGTEAFF,TGTGCCAGCAGCCGAGACACCGGGGGTACTGAAGCTTTCTTT
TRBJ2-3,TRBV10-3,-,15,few,CAISSQELSTDTQYF,TGTGCCATCTCGAGTCAGGAGCTTAGCACAGATACGCAGTATTTT
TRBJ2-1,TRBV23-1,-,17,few,CASSRLTDSSSYNEQFF,TGCGCCAGCAGCCGTTTGACAGACAGCAGCTCCTACAATGAGCAGTTCTTC
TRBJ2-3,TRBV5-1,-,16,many,CASSLSLGHPVDTQYF,TGCGCCAGCAGCTTAAGTTTGGGACACCCGGTTGATACGCAGTATTTT
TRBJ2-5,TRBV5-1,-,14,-,CASSLGGNQETQYF,TGCGCCAGCAGCTTGGGTGGAAACCAAGAGACCCAGTACTTC
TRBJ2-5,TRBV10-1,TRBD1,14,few,CASSNDRVGETQYF,TGCGCCAGCAGTAATGACAGGGTAGGAGAGACCCAGTACTTC
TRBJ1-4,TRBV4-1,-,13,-,CALMNSWSEKLFF,TGCGCGTTGATGAATAGTTGGAGCGAAAAACTGTTTTTT
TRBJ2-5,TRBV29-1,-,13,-,CSVDFPAGETQYF,TGCAGCGTTGATTTTCCAGCAGGCGAGACCCAGTACTTC
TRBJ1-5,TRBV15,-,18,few,CATSRDQSGQGMEQPQHF,TGTGCCACCAGCAGAGATCAGTCGGGGCAGGGAATGGAACAGCCCCAGCATTTT
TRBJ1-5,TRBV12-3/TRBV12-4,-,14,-,CASSLTVGDQPQHF,TGTGCCAGCAGTTTAACGGTGGGGGATCAGCCCCAGCATTTT
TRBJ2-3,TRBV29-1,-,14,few,CSVEGGDSTDTQYF,TGCAGCGTTGAAGGGGGGGATAGCACAGATACGCAGTATTTT
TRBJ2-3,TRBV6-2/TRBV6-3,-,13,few,CASSYAGQNTQYF,TGTGCCAGCAGTTACGCTGGACAAAATACGCAGTATTTT
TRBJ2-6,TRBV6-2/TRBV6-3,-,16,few,CASSTRQLSGANVLTF,TGTGCCAGCAGTACTAGACAACTCTCTGGGGCCAACGTCCTGACTTTC
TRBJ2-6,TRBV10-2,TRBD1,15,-,CASLDRASGANVLTF,TGCGCCAGCCTCGACAGGGCTTCAGGGGCCAACGTCCTGACTTTC
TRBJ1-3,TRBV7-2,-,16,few,CASSVAGGASGNTIYF,TGTGCCAGCAGCGTTGCGGGGGGCGCCTCTGGAAACACCATATATTTT
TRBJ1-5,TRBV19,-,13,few,CASSVTDHQPQHF,TGTGCCAGTAGTGTTACAGACCATCAGCCCCAGCATTTT
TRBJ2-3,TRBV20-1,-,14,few,CSGGAGDGTDTQYF,TGCAGCGGCGGGGCAGGGGATGGGACAGATACGCAGTATTTT
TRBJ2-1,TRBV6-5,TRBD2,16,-,CASSGLAGGVDNEQFF,TGTGCCAGCAGCGGACTAGCGGGGGGGGTCGACAATGAGCAGTTCTTC
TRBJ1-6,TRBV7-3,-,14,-,CASSSGSNASPLHF,TGTGCCAGCTCATCCGGATCCAACGCTTCACCCCTCCACTTT
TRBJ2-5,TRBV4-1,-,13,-,CASSVTGLGTQYF,TGCGCCAGCAGCGTAACAGGGTTGGGGACCCAGTACTTC
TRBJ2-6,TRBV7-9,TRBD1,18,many,CASSPRDSRSAGANVLTF,TGTGCCAGCAGCCCCAGGGACAGTCGTTCGGCTGGGGCCAACGTCCTGACTTTC
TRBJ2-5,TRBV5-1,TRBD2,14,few,CASSLTGGEETQYF,TGCGCCAGCAGCTTGACCGGGGGGGAAGAGACCCAGTACTTC
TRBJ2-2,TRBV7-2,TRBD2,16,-,CASSPSSGGNTGELFF,TGTGCCAGCAGCCCCTCTAGCGGGGGGAACACCGGGGAGCTGTTTTTT
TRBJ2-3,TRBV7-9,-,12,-,CASSPLRHTQYF,TGTGCCAGCAGCCCCCTTCGACATACGCAGTATTTT
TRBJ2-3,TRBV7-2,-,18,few,CASSLGQIVGAGKDTQYF,TGTGCCAGCAGCTTAGGCCAGATTGTGGGGGCTGGGAAAGATACGCAGTATTTT
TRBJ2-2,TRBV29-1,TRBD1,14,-,CSVAGQENTGELFF,TGCAGCGTTGCGGGACAGGAGAACACCGGGGAGCTGTTTTTT
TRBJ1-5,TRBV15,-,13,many,CATSRGYGQPQHF,TGTGCCACCAGCAGAGGCTATGGACAGCCCCAGCATTTT
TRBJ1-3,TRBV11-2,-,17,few,CASSLSPEPWSGNTIYF,TGTGCCAGCAGCTTATCTCCCGAGCCTTGGTCTGGAAACACCATATATTTT
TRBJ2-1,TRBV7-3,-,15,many,CASSALGALGDEQFF,TGTGCCAGCAGCGCTCTTGGGGCATTGGGTGATGAGCAGTTCTTC
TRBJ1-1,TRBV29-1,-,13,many,CSVDQGYDTEAFF,TGCAGCGTTGACCAGGGTTACGACACTGAAGCTTTCTTT
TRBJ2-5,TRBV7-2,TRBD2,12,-,CASSLDSSGGDF,TGTGCCAGCAGCTTAGATTCCAGCGGGGGTGACTTC
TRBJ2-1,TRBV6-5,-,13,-,CASSYGKGYEQFF,TGTGCCAGCAGTTACGGGAAGGGTTATGAGCAGTTCTTC
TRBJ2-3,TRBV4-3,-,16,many,CASSQGSRPAGNTQYF,TGCGCCAGCAGCCAAGGCTCCCGGCCCGCGGGGAATACGCAGTATTTT
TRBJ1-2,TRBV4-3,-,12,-,CASSQYGGIYTF,TGCGCCAGCAGCCAATATGGGGGAATCTACACCTTC
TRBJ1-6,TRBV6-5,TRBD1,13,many,CASSRTGESPLHF,TGTGCCAGCAGTAGAACAGGGGAATCACCCCTCCACTTT
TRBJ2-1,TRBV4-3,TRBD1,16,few,CASSQDSRGPYNEQFF,TGCGCCAGCAGCCAAGATTCGAGGGGGCCATACAATGAGCAGTTCTTC
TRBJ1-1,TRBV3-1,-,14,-,CASSQPMMNTEAFF,TGTGCCAGCAGCCAACCAATGATGAACACTGAAGCTTTCTTT
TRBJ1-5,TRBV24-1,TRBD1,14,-,CATPFPQGDQPQHF,TGTGCCACCCCTTTCCCGCAGGGGGATCAGCCCCAGCATTTT
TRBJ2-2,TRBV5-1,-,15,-,CASSPTRRDAGELFF,TGCGCCAGCAGCCCCACCCGCCGGGATGCCGGGGAGCTGTTTTTT
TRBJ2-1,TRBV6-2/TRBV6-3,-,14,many,CASTSGGGPWEQFF,TGTGCCAGCACCTCCGGAGGGGGGCCTTGGGAGCAGTTCTTC
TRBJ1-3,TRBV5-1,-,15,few,CASTLGGSSGNTIYF,TGCGCCAGCACCTTGGGAGGCTCTTCAGGAAACACCATATATTTT
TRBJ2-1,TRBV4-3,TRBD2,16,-,CASSQRGGGLYNEQFF,TGCGCCAGCAGCCAACGGGGCGGGGGGCTATACAATGAGCAGTTCTTC
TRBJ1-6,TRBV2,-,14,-,CASRPGSIDSPLHF,TGTGCCAGCAGACCGGGATCTATTGATTCACCCCTCCACTTT
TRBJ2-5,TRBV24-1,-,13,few,CATSDSFSETQYF,TGTGCCACCAGTGATTCCTTCAGCGAGACCCAGTACTTC
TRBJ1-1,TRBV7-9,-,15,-,CASSLEGRMNTEAFF,TGTGCCAGCAGCTTAGAAGGACGGATGAACACTGAAGCTTTCTTT
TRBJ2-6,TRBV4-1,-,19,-,CASRPPGPTTPSGANVLTF,TGCGCCAGCAGGCCCCCCGGACCGACCACTCCCTCTGGGGCCAACGTCCTGACTTTC
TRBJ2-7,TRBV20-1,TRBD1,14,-,CSATQDRGRYEQYF,TGCAGTGCTACCCAGGACAGGGGCCGCTACGAGCAGTACTTC
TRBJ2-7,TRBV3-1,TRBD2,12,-,CASSPSGGEQYF,TGTGCCAGCAGCCCATCGGGGGGCGAGCAGTACTTC
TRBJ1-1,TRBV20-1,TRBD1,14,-,CSATNRAGGTEAFF,TGCAGTGCTACAAATCGCGCAGGGGGCACTGAAGCTTTCTTT